This TCR beta chain came from a study of cytomegalovirus exposure and HLA in healthy donors. Researchers ran the PCR with 60 Vbeta and 13 Jbeta primers. Data came from immunoSEQ multiplex PCR; TCRdb stores just in-frame clones and leaves some out. The repertoire holds some 80,000 clones, about 79% seen once, with approximately 1.6% in the top ten. Germline V CDR1 and CDR2: SQVTM, ANQGSEA. Trimming took off 1 base at V and 5 bases at J, with 3 bases between the two ends. The CDR3 runs to 11 residues. This TCR derives from a man aged 35 to 55 in good health and CMV-seronegative. The material sequenced was PBMCs. The gene calls are TRBV29-1 and TRBJ2-1; D unclear. CDR3 amino acids: CSVEADNEQFF. In DNA form, the CDR3 reads TGCAGCGTTGAAGCTGACAATGAGCAGTTCTTC.